This T cell receptor beta chain was captured by sequencing in a study of tumor-infiltrating lymphocytes in localized non-small cell lung cancer. The germline V gene has CDR1 SEHNR and CDR2 FQNEAQ (reference sequence). This CDR3 is built from 16 residues. Trimming left V 3 bases short and J 0 bases short, with 13 bases between. Generated by immunoSEQ multiplex PCR, the TCRdb table keeps only in-frame clones and is missing some. The sample has some 30,000 clones; approximately 85% are singletons. The receptor's source is a human donor with non-small cell lung cancer. Sequencing was carried out using lung tumor tissue. V usage is TRBV7-9 and J usage is TRBJ2-3; D gene ambiguous. Written as DNA, the CDR3 is TGTGCCAGCAGCTTCGGTTGGGCGGAGAGCACAGATACGCAGTATTTT. Protein sequence: CASSFGWAESTDTQYF.